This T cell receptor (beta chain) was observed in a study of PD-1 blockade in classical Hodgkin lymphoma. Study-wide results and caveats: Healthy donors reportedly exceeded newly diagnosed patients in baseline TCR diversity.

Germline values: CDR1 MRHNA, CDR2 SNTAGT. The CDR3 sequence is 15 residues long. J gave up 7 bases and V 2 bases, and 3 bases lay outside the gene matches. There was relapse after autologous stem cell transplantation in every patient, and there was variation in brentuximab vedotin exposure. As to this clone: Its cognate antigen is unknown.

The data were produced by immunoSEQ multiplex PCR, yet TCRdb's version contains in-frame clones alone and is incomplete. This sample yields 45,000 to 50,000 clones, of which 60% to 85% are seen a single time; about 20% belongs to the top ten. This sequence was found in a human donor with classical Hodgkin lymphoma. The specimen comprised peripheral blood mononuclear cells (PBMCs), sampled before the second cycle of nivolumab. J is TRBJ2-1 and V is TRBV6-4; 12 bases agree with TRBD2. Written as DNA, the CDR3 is TGTGCCAGCAGTGACCTAGCGGGAGGGATAAATGAGCAGTTCTTC. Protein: CASSDLAGGINEQFF.